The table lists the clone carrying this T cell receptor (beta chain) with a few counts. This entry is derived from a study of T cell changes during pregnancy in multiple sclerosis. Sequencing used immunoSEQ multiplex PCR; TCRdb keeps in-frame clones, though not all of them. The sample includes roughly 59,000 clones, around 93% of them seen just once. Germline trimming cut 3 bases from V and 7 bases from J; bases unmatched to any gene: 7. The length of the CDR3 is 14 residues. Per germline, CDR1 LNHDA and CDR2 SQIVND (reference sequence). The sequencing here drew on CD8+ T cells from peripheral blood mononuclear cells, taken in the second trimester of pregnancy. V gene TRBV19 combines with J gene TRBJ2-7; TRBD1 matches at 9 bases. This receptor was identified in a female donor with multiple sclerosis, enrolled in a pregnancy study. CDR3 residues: CASSMGTGREEQYF. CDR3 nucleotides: TGTGCCAGTAGTATGGGGACAGGGCGGGAAGAGCAGTACTTC.